This passage covers 3 T cell receptor beta chains from one sample sequenced in a study of beta chain features in type 1 diabetes. The isolated RNA, all of it, was reverse transcribed, so expressed TCRB transcripts were what got sequenced. TCRdb's table, derived via immunoSEQ multiplex PCR, lists solely in-frame clones and lacks some. This sample has tens of thousands of clones, with about 51% found just once. The specimen sequenced was Tregs from blood. The receptors originated from a woman between 18 and 29 years old in good health.

The CDR3 DNA follows: TGTGCCAGCAGTTCTAGTGGCGGGAGTAGGGGATCTAATATAGGCTACAATGAGCAGTTCTTC. As protein: CASSSSGGSRGSNIGYNEQFF. V usage is TRBV27 and J usage is TRBJ2-1, with 7 bases that match TRBD2. The CDR3 contains 21 residues. Losses at the gene ends were 4 bases for V and 3 bases for J; bases not matched to a gene: 24. Germline CDR1 MNHEY, CDR2 SMNVEV (reference sequence).

This chain connects TRBV7-9 to TRBJ2-1; TRBD1 agrees at 8 bases. The CDR3 runs to 15 residues. V shed 4 bases and J 8 bases; nucleotides not matched to a gene: 10. Germline V gene data show CDR1 as SEHNR and CDR2 as FQNEAQ (reference sequence). The CDR3 region has the DNA TGTGCCAGCAGCTCCGGGACAGGCCTAGACGATGAGCAGTTCTTC. Residues: CASSSGTGLDDEQFF. Supplemented by reference TRBV7-9 and TRBJ2-1, the full variable domain reads DTGVSQNPRHKITKRGQNVTFRCDPISEHNRLYWYRQTLGQGPEFLTYFQNEAQLEKSRLLSDRFSAERPKGSFSTLEIQRTEQGDSAMYLCASSSGTGLDDEQFFGPGTRLTVL.

This clone was seen more than once but under ten times. The rearrangement uses TRBV19 and TRBJ1-1, with 7 bases that match TRBD1. Germline V CDR1 and CDR2: LNHDA, SQIVND (reference sequence). This CDR3 is built from 14 residues. The V gene end was trimmed by 3 bases and the J gene end by 0 bases; junction bases not matched to a gene: 1. The CDR3 is CASSIQGVNTEAFF. The CDR3 nucleotides read TGTGCCAGTAGTATCCAGGGGGTGAACACTGAAGCTTTCTTT. Supplemented by reference TRBV19 and TRBJ1-1, the full variable domain reads DGGITQSPKYLFRKEGQNVTLSCEQNLNHDAMYWYRQDPGQGLRLIYYSQIVNDFQKGDIAEGYSVSREKKESFPLTVTSAQKNPTAFYLCASSIQGVNTEAFFGQGTRLTVV.